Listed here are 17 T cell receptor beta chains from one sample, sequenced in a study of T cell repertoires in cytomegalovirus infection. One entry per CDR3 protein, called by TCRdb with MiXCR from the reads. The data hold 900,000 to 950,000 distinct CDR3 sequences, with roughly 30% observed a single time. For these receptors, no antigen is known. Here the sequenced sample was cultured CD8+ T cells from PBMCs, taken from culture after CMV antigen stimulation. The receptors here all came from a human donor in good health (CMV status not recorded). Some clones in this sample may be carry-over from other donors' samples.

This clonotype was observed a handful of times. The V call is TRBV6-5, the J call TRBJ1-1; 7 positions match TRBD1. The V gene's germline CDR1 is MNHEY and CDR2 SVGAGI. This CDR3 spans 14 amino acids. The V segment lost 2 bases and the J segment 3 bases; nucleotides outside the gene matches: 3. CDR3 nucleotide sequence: TGTGCCAGCAGTTACCGACAGGGCGACACTGAAGCTTTCTTT. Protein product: CASSYRQGDTEAFF.

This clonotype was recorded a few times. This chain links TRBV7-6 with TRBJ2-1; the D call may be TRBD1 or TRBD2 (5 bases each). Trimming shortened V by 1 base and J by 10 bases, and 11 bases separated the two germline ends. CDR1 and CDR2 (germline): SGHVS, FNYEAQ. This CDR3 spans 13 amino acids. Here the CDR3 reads CASSLEWGIEQFF. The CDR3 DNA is TGTGCCAGCAGCTTAGAGTGGGGGATCGAGCAGTTCTTC.

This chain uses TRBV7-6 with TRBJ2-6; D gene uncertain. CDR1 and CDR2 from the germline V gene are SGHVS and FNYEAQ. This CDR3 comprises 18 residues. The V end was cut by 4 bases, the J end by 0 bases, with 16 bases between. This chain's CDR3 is CASSSSRGSDSGANVLTF. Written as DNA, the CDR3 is TGTGCCAGCAGCTCCTCGCGCGGTTCTGACTCTGGGGCCAACGTCCTGACTTTC.

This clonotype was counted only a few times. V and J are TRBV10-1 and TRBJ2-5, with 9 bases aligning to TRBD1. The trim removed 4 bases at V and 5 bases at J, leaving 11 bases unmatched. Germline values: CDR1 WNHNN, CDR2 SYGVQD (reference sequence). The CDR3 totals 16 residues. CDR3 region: CASSAGKQGASETQYF. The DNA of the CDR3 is TGCGCCAGCAGTGCCGGTAAACAGGGGGCAAGCGAGACCCAGTACTTC.

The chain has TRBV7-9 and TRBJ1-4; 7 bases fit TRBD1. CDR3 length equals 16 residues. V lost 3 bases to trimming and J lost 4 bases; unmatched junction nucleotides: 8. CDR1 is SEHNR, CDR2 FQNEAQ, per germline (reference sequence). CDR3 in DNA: TGTGCCAGCAGCTTCGGGCGGGACAGCTATAATGAAAAACTGTTTTTT. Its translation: CASSFGRDSYNEKLFF.

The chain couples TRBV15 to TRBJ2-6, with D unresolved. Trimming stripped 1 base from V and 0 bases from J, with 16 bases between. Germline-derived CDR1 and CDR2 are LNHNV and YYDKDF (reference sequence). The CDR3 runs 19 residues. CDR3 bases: TGTGCCACCAGCAGAGCTCTACCCCTTGGTATCTCTGGGGCCAACGTCCTGACTTTC. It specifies CATSRALPLGISGANVLTF.

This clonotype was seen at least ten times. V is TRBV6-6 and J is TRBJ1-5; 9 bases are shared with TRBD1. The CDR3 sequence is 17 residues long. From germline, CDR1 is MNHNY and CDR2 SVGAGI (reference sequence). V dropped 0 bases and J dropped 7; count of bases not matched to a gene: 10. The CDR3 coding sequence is TGTGCCAGCAGTTACTCGAAGGTTGGGACAGGGCTCCAGCCCCAGCATTTT. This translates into CASSYSKVGTGLQPQHF.

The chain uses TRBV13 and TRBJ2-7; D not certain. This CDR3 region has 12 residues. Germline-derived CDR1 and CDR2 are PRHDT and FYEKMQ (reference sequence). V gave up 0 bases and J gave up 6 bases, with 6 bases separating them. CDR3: CASSLGIGEQYF. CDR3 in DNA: TGTGCCAGCAGCTTAGGCATCGGCGAGCAGTACTTC.

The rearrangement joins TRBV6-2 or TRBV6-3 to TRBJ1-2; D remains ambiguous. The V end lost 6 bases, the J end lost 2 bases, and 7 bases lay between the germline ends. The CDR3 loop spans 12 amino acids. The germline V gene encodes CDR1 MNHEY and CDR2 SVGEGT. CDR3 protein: CASRWENYGYTF. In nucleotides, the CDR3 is TGTGCCAGCAGATGGGAAAACTATGGCTACACCTTC.

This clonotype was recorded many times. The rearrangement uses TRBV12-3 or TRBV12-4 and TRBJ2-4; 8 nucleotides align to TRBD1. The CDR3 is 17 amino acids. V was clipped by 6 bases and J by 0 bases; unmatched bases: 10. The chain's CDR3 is CASSPKDRVLAKNIQYF. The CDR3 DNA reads TGTGCCAGCAGCCCCAAGGACAGGGTGCTAGCCAAAAACATTCAGTACTTC.

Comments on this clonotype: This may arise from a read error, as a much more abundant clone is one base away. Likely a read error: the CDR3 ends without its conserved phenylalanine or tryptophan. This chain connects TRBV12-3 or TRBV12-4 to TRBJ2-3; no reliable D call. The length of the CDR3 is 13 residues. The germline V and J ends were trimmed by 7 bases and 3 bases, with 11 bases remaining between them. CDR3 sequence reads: CASTFQPTDTQYL. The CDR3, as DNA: TGTGCCAGCACCTTTCAGCCGACAGATACGCAGTATTTA.

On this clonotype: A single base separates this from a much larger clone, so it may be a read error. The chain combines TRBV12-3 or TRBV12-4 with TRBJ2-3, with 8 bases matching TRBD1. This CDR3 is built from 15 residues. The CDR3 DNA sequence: TGTGCCAGCAGTTTAGGACAGGGGAAGGGTGATATGCAGTATTTT. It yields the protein CASSLGQGKGDMQYF.

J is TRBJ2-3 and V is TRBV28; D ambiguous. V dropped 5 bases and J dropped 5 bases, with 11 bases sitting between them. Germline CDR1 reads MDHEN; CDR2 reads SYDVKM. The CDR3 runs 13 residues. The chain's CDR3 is CASSPYVRDTQYF. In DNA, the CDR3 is TGTGCCAGCAGTCCCTATGTCCGAGATACGCAGTATTTT.

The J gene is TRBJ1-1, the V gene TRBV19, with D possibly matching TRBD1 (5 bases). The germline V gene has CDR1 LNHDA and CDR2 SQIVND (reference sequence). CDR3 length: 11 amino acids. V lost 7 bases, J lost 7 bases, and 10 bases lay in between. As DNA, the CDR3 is TGTGCCAGTAACCAGGGCCTTGAAGCTTTCTTT. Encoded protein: CASNQGLEAFF.

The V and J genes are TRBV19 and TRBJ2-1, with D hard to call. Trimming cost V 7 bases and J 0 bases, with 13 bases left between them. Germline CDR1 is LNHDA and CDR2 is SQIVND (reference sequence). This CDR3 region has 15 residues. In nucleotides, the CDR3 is TGTGCCAGTAAAGTGGCGGTCAGCTCCTACAATGAGCAGTTCTTC. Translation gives CASKVAVSSYNEQFF.

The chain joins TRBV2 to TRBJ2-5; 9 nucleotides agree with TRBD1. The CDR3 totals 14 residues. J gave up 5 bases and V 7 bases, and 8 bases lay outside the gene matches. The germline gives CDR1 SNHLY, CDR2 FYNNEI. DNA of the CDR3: TGTGCCAGCATTCGTGGGACAGGGCAGGAGACCCAGTACTTC. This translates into CASIRGTGQETQYF.

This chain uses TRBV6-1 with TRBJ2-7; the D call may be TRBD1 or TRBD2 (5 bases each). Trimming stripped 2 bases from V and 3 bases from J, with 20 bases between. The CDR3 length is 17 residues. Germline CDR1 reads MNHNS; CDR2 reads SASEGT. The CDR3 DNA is TGTGCCAGCAGTGAACGGGGCCGGGACCTCGTCTTCTACGAGCAGTACTTC. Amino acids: CASSERGRDLVFYEQYF.